These 25 T cell receptor beta chains originate from one sample sequenced in a study of T cell changes during pregnancy in multiple sclerosis. Data came from immunoSEQ multiplex PCR; TCRdb stores just in-frame clones and leaves some out. The profile shows over 30,000 clones, about 90% of them singletons. The specimen was CD8+ T cells from peripheral blood mononuclear cells, collected in the third trimester of pregnancy. The receptor source for this set is a female donor with multiple sclerosis, enrolled in a pregnancy study.

The J gene is TRBJ2-7, the V gene TRBV4-1, with 7 bases lining up with TRBD1. The J segment lost 2 bases and the V segment lost 0 bases, leaving 4 bases of the junction unmatched. The germline gives CDR1 MGHRA, CDR2 YSYEKL. The length of the CDR3 is 15 residues. The CDR3 nucleotides are TGCGCCAGCAGCCAAGAACAGGGGTCCGCCTACGAGCAGTACTTC. The encoded protein is CASSQEQGSAYEQYF.

The chain links TRBV5-6 to TRBJ1-6; TRBD1 matches at 8 bases. The V and J ends lost 2 bases and 9 bases, in that order; junction bases with no gene match: 4. The CDR3 has 14 residues. CDR1 and CDR2 (germline): SGHDT, YYEEEE. DNA for the CDR3: TGTGCCAGCAGCTTAGGGACAGGATCTTCACCCCTCCACTTT. Its protein product is CASSLGTGSSPLHF. The full variable domain, with the rest looked up from reference TRBV5-6 and TRBJ1-6, is DAGVTQSPTHLIKTRGQQVTLRCSPKSGHDTVSWYQQALGQGPQFIFQYYEEEERQRGNFPDRFSGHQFPNYSSELNVNALLLGDSALYLCASSLGTGSSPLHFGNGTRLTVT.

This clone was found a few times. The rearrangement joins TRBV25-1 to TRBJ1-5, with TRBD1 matching over 7 bases. Looked up from germline, CDR1 is MGHDK and CDR2 is SYGVNS. This CDR3 comprises 14 residues. With 3 bases clipped from V and 9 bases from J, the junction kept 8 bases outside the gene matches. Here the CDR3 reads CASSDRDSHMPQHF. CDR3 nucleotide sequence: TGTGCCAGCAGTGACCGGGACAGCCATATGCCCCAGCATTTT.

V and J are TRBV27 and TRBJ2-3; possible D gene TRBD1, 5 bases. The CDR3 is 15 residues long. V lost 8 bases and J lost 0, with 15 bases in between. Germline V gives CDR1 MNHEY, CDR2 SMNVEV (reference sequence). The CDR3 here is CASGAGSASTDTQYF. The DNA for the CDR3 is TGTGCCAGCGGCGCAGGGTCGGCGAGCACAGATACGCAGTATTTT.

Only a few counts were recorded for this clone. V usage is TRBV7-9 and J usage is TRBJ1-1, with D possibly being TRBD1 (6 bases). Germline V gene lookup returns CDR1 SEHNR and CDR2 FQNEAQ (reference sequence). The V gene lost 5 bases and the J gene lost 1 base, with 11 bases spanning the gap. CDR3 length: 14 amino acids. The CDR3 DNA follows: TGTGCCAGCAGCCCCTCGACAGGGAACACTGAAGCTTTCTTT. This encodes CASSPSTGNTEAFF.

The V call is TRBV7-8, the J call TRBJ2-5; 7 nucleotides agree with TRBD1. The trim removed 1 base at V and 1 base at J, leaving 0 bases unmatched. The CDR3 contains 14 residues. The germline V gene encodes CDR1 SGHVS and CDR2 FQNEAQ. CDR3 loop: CASSLGTGQETQYF. For the CDR3, the DNA is TGTGCCAGCAGCTTAGGGACAGGCCAAGAGACCCAGTACTTC.

The chain employs TRBV7-6 and TRBJ2-5; TRBD1 might be the D (6 bases). The end of the DNA aligns better with TRBJ2-7, so the J call may be wrong. Germline-derived CDR1 and CDR2 are SGHVS and FNYEAQ. The CDR3 covers 14 residues. The DNA of the CDR3 is TGTGCCAGCAGCTTAGCCAGGGGAAACTACGAGCAGTACTTC. This sequence encodes CASSLARGNYEQYF.

The genes are TRBV4-1 and TRBJ1-1; D is unclear. Germline assignment: CDR1 MGHRA and CDR2 YSYEKL. The CDR3 loop spans 12 amino acids. The germline V and J ends were trimmed by 0 bases and 7 bases, with 6 bases remaining between them. CDR3 nucleotide sequence: TGCGCCAGCAGCCAAGATCTAAGTGAAGCTTTCTTT. Protein sequence: CASSQDLSEAFF.

The gene calls are TRBV9 and TRBJ2-7; TRBD2 agrees at 7 bases. The V gene's germline CDR1 is SGDLS and CDR2 YYNGEE. After removal of 4 bases from V and 7 bases from J, the junction contained 11 bases not matched to a gene. The CDR3 covers 14 residues. The CDR3 spells CASSPQRGIGEQYF. Written as DNA, the CDR3 is TGTGCCAGCAGCCCACAGCGGGGCATCGGGGAGCAGTACTTC.

A few counts support this clone. This chain joins TRBV11-2 and TRBJ2-5; D uncertain. The CDR3 runs 12 residues. Per germline, CDR1 SGHAT and CDR2 FQNNGV. V gave up 4 bases and J gave up 4 bases, with 7 bases separating them. The CDR3 sequence: CASSSSAETQYF. The CDR3 DNA reads as TGTGCCAGCAGCTCTAGTGCAGAGACCCAGTACTTC. The full variable domain, its missing parts supplied by reference TRBV11-2 and TRBJ2-5, is EAGVAQSPRYKIIEKRQSVAFWCNPISGHATLYWYQQILGQGPKLLIQFQNNGVVDDSQLPKDRFSAERLKGVDSTLKIQPAKLEDSAVYLCASSSSAETQYFGPGTRLLVL.

V and J are TRBV9 and TRBJ2-7; TRBD1 is a possible D gene (6 bases). The V gene's germline CDR1 is SGDLS and CDR2 YYNGEE. V dropped 0 bases and J dropped 5 bases, with 15 bases sitting between them. CDR3 size: 15 residues. CDR3 bases: TGTGCCAGCAGCGTAGGATGGGGGCGGGTGGACGAGCAGTACTTC. Protein product: CASSVGWGRVDEQYF.

The rearrangement uses TRBV30 and TRBJ1-1, with D tentatively TRBD1 (5 bases). V gave up 0 bases and J gave up 3 bases, with 14 bases separating them. Germline CDR1 is GTSNPN and CDR2 is SVGIG (reference sequence). The CDR3 is 15 residues long. The chain's CDR3 is CAWSVLQGSHTEAFF. The CDR3 DNA follows: TGTGCCTGGAGTGTACTTCAGGGCTCCCACACTGAAGCTTTCTTT.

The chain couples TRBV6-1 to TRBJ2-2; TRBD1 is a possible D gene (6 bases). The V and J ends lost 6 bases and 5 bases respectively, with 13 bases between them. Germline V lookup: CDR1 MNHNS, CDR2 SASEGT. The CDR3 runs 14 residues. CDR3 DNA sequence: TGTGCCAGCAGATACGACAGGCAGACCGGGGAGCTGTTTTTT. Amino acids: CASRYDRQTGELFF.

The rearrangement joins TRBV5-5 to TRBJ1-1; D is ambiguous. The CDR3 has 16 amino acids. Germline CDR1 is SGHKS and CDR2 is YYEKEE (reference sequence). Trimming pared 0 bases from V and 0 bases from J, leaving 12 bases between. CDR3 sequence (DNA): TGTGCCAGCAGCTTGGAGTGGTGGAGCGTGAACACTGAAGCTTTCTTT. Translated: CASSLEWWSVNTEAFF.

By proportion, this clone is medium-sized. This chain connects TRBV19 to TRBJ1-5, with D tentatively TRBD1 (6 bases). Germline lookup yields CDR1 LNHDA and CDR2 SQIVND (reference sequence). The CDR3 length is 15 residues. Trimming took 0 bases from V and 9 from J, leaving 15 bases between them. CDR3 in amino acids: CASSIEGQGPRPQHF. Written as DNA, the CDR3 is TGTGCCAGTAGTATAGAAGGGCAGGGGCCGAGGCCCCAGCATTTT.

Written as DNA, the CDR3 is TGTGCCAGTAGTATTGCCTGGGACAAAGCTTTCTTT. This gives the protein CASSIAWDKAFF. The J gene is TRBJ1-1, the V gene TRBV19, with D possibly matching TRBD1 (6 bases). The CDR3 totals 12 residues. CDR1 is LNHDA, CDR2 SQIVND, per germline (reference sequence). V was clipped by 3 bases and J by 9 bases, with 11 bases between them.

V gene TRBV19 combines with J gene TRBJ2-7; the D gene is possibly TRBD1 (5 bases). V lost 3 bases, J lost 6 bases, and 12 bases lay in between. The CDR3 spans 13 residues. Germline loops: CDR1 LNHDA, CDR2 SQIVND (reference sequence). The CDR3 reads CASSIGVGVEQYF. In DNA form, the CDR3 reads TGTGCCAGTAGTATCGGTGTAGGGGTCGAGCAGTACTTC.

This clone is a singleton in its sample. This chain joins TRBV4-1 and TRBJ2-5; D is uncertain. V dropped 0 bases and J dropped 6 bases, with 8 bases sitting between them. The germline CDR1 and CDR2 sequences are MGHRA and YSYEKL. The CDR3 has 13 amino acids. DNA for the CDR3: TGCGCCAGCAGCCAAGAAGAGGCTCAGACCCAGTACTTC. It translates to CASSQEEAQTQYF.

The rearrangement uses TRBV10-3 and TRBJ1-2; 8 nucleotides agree with TRBD1. Germline V lookup: CDR1 ENHRY, CDR2 SYGVKD. The CDR3 is 16 amino acids. J was trimmed by 6 bases and V by 5 bases; bases with no gene match: 14. In nucleotides, the CDR3 is TGTGCCATCAGTTACAACCAGGGGGCATCTCTTCATGGCTACACCTTC. Amino acid sequence: CAISYNQGASLHGYTF.

The V gene is TRBV7-2, the J gene TRBJ2-3; D is ambiguous. The CDR3 covers 16 residues. Per germline, CDR1 SGHTA and CDR2 FQGNSA. V was trimmed by 2 bases and J by 2 bases, leaving 14 bases between them. CDR3 sequence reads: CASSLPTSLPTDTQYF. The CDR3 region has the DNA TGTGCCAGCAGCTTACCGACAAGCCTTCCCACAGATACGCAGTATTTT.

The chain employs TRBV27 and TRBJ2-1; 8 bases map to TRBD2. V was pared by 5 bases and J by 4 bases, with 7 bases of the junction left unmatched. Germline CDR1 reads MNHEY; CDR2 reads SMNVEV (reference sequence). The length of the CDR3 is 15 residues. CDR3: CASSTGGGFYNEQFF. CDR3 nucleotides: TGTGCCAGCAGTACGGGGGGGGGCTTTTACAATGAGCAGTTCTTC.

The chain joins TRBV4-3 to TRBJ2-5; tentative D call: TRBD2 (5 bases). With 1 base removed from V and 2 bases from J, the gap between germline ends came to 14 bases. CDR3 length: 16 residues. Germline CDR1 reads LGHNA; CDR2 reads YSLEER. In DNA, the CDR3 is TGCGCCAGCAGCCAAGGGGCTAGCTCGGATCAAGAGACCCAGTACTTC. Translation gives CASSQGASSDQETQYF.

CDR3 DNA sequence: TGTGCCAGCAGGCCCAGGGGGTCGAGAGAGACCCAGTACTTC. Protein product: CASRPRGSRETQYF. The rearrangement joins TRBV6-1 to TRBJ2-5; 7 nucleotides line up with TRBD1. The V gene's germline CDR1 is MNHNS and CDR2 SASEGT. With V trimmed by 6 bases and J by 4 bases, 8 bases remained unmatched. CDR3 length equals 14 residues.

The rearrangement joins TRBV19 to TRBJ1-1; D unclear. Germline loops: CDR1 LNHDA, CDR2 SQIVND (reference sequence). This CDR3 region has 13 residues. The V end lost 2 bases, the J end lost 0 bases, and 4 bases lay between the germline ends. DNA for the CDR3: TGTGCCAGTAGTATATCTCTGAACACTGAAGCTTTCTTT. Encoded protein: CASSISLNTEAFF. Full variable domain (rest looked up from reference TRBV19 and TRBJ1-1): DGGITQSPKYLFRKEGQNVTLSCEQNLNHDAMYWYRQDPGQGLRLIYYSQIVNDFQKGDIAEGYSVSREKKESFPLTVTSAQKNPTAFYLCASSISLNTEAFFGQGTRLTVV.

J is TRBJ1-2 and V is TRBV29-1, with 7 nucleotides matching TRBD1. Germline lookup yields CDR1 SQVTM and CDR2 ANQGSEA. This CDR3 is 13 amino acids long. J was trimmed by 4 bases and V by 7 bases; bases with no gene match: 9. This CDR3 reads CSDFGQATYGYTF. The CDR3, as DNA: TGCAGCGACTTCGGACAGGCGACCTATGGCTACACCTTC.